Below, 12 T cell receptor beta chains from the same sample are listed, as sequenced in a study of blood T cell repertoires in COVID-19. Sequencing used immunoSEQ multiplex PCR; TCRdb keeps in-frame clones, though not all of them. This sample yields a few hundred thousand clones, of which approximately 86% are seen a single time; approximately 0.94% belongs to the top ten. The sequencing input was peripheral blood. These receptors came from a human donor with COVID-19, enrolled during active disease. The donor label of this sample is uncertain.

The chain combines TRBV4-1 with TRBJ1-1; D might be TRBD1 (5 bases). The V end lost 4 bases, the J end lost 6 bases, and 15 bases lay between the germline ends. Germline lookup yields CDR1 MGHRA and CDR2 YSYEKL. The CDR3 is 14 amino acids. CDR3 in amino acids: CASSPRTGGAEAFF. DNA for the CDR3: TGCGCCAGCAGCCCCCGGACCGGGGGTGCTGAAGCTTTCTTT.

This chain connects TRBV4-3 to TRBJ2-1; 10 bases are a match to TRBD1. The CDR3 contains 16 residues. The V gene end was trimmed by 1 base and the J gene end by 6 bases; junction bases not matched to a gene: 6. Germline CDR1 LGHNA, CDR2 YSLEER. In nucleotides, the CDR3 is TGCGCCAGCAGCCAAGTAGGGGACAGGGGATTCAATGAGCAGTTCTTC. Amino acids: CASSQVGDRGFNEQFF.

This clone was seen more than once but under ten times. V is TRBV10-1 and J is TRBJ2-1; TRBD2 aligns across 9 bases. This CDR3 contains 17 residues. Germline CDR1 is WNHNN and CDR2 is SYGVQD (reference sequence). V lost 5 bases to trimming and J lost 4 bases; unmatched junction nucleotides: 12. DNA for the CDR3: TGCGCCAGCAGTCCTGACCTGGGACTAGCCGGATACAATGAGCAGTTCTTC. Residues: CASSPDLGLAGYNEQFF.

The chain joins TRBV7-9 to TRBJ1-1, with 10 bases aligning to TRBD1. CDR3 size: 16 residues. Germline V lookup: CDR1 SEHNR, CDR2 FQNEAQ (reference sequence). V trimming: 5 bases; J trimming: 5 bases; junction bases outside the gene matches: 11. The CDR3: CASSPLGQGPRTEAFF. The CDR3 DNA sequence: TGTGCCAGCAGCCCCCTGGGACAGGGGCCAAGGACTGAAGCTTTCTTT.

The rearrangement uses TRBV6-5 and TRBJ1-2, with D perhaps TRBD1 (5 bases). There are 15 residues in the CDR3. V dropped 5 bases and J dropped 2 bases, with 15 bases sitting between them. The germline V gene has CDR1 MNHEY and CDR2 SVGAGI. The CDR3 DNA is TGTGCCAGCAGTCCCGACCGGGGGGGAAACTATGGCTACACCTTC. Translation: CASSPDRGGNYGYTF.

J is TRBJ2-2 and V is TRBV12-5, with 7 bases identical to TRBD1. Germline V CDR1 and CDR2: LGHNT, FRNRAP. Trimming took 1 base from V and 4 from J; bases not matched to a gene: 3. The CDR3 spans 15 residues. In nucleotides, the CDR3 is TGTGCTAGTGGTTTGGGACAGGGAAGCACCGGGGAGCTGTTTTTT. It specifies CASGLGQGSTGELFF.

The chain is built from TRBV2 and TRBJ2-1; 8 bases line up with TRBD1. The CDR3 runs to 14 residues. CDR1 and CDR2 (germline): SNHLY, FYNNEI. The trim removed 8 bases at V and 8 bases at J, leaving 11 bases unmatched. In DNA, the CDR3 is TGTGCCAGCCATCGGAGCAGGGGGCTCGATGAGCAGTTCTTC. This sequence encodes CASHRSRGLDEQFF.

This rearrangement joins TRBV19 to TRBJ2-3; 8 bases are shared with TRBD2. The CDR3 spans 12 residues. V lost 11 bases, J lost 5 bases, and 6 bases stayed unmatched. The germline gives CDR1 LNHDA, CDR2 SQIVND (reference sequence). CDR3 DNA: TGTGCCCTCGGGGCGGGAGGAGATACGCAGTATTTT. This translates into CALGAGGDTQYF.

J is TRBJ1-3 and V is TRBV30; the D is unclear. Looked up from germline, CDR1 is GTSNPN and CDR2 is SVGIG (reference sequence). V dropped 5 bases and J dropped 5 bases, with 10 bases sitting between them. This CDR3 is 12 amino acids long. The CDR3 DNA reads TGTGCCTGGGAGCGTCTTAGAAACACCATATATTTT. This encodes CAWERLRNTIYF.

The chain is built from TRBV3-1 (or the pseudogene TRBV3-2) and TRBJ1-3, with 7 positions matching TRBD1. After removal of 4 bases from V and 4 bases from J, the junction contained 7 bases not matched to a gene. The V gene's germline CDR1 is LGHDT and CDR2 YNNKEL (reference sequence). The CDR3 consists of 15 residues. Here the CDR3 DNA reads TGTGCCAGCAGCCCCTTGCAGGGGGGAGGAAACACCATATATTTT. It codes for CASSPLQGGGNTIYF.

This clone was counted a few times. The chain links TRBV4-2 to TRBJ2-7; D may be TRBD1 (6 bases). V lost 3 bases and J lost 3, with 15 bases in between. Germline V gives CDR1 LGHNA, CDR2 YNFKEQ. The CDR3 is 15 amino acids. CDR3 nucleotides: TGTGCCAGCAGCCAGACCATGACAGGAGGCTACGAGCAGTACTTC. It codes for CASSQTMTGGYEQYF.

The chain has TRBV3-1 (or the pseudogene TRBV3-2) and TRBJ1-5; D unclear. CDR1 is LGHDT and CDR2 is YNNKEL in the germline V gene (reference sequence). The V end was cut by 2 bases, the J end by 6 bases, with 14 bases between. The CDR3 covers 15 residues. The CDR3 nucleotides read TGTGCCAGCAGCCAACTTCGAGGTGTCGGTCAGCCCCAGCATTTT. Encoded protein: CASSQLRGVGQPQHF.